This T cell receptor beta chain was obtained from a study of blood T cell repertoires in COVID-19. Germline V gene lookup returns CDR1 SGHTA and CDR2 FQGTGA. This CDR3 region has 14 residues. V gave up 2 bases and J gave up 3 bases, with 9 bases separating them. Per the study methods: Estimation of nucleated cell counts was performed using reference gene primer amplification. Assay: immunoSEQ multiplex PCR; the TCRdb copy retains only in-frame clones and omits some. V, J and clone size are those of that table, while D and trimming were read from the DNA. The sample has fewer than 85,000 clones; roughly four fifths are singletons.

The TCR comes from an older woman with acute or convalescent COVID-19. Sequencing input: peripheral blood. The chain carries TRBV7-3 and TRBJ2-3; D possibly corresponds to TRBD1 (5 bases). CDR3 in amino acids: CASSLWGQTDTQYF. CDR3 coding DNA: TGTGCCAGCAGCTTATGGGGCCAAACAGATACGCAGTATTTT.